A single sample gave rise to the 2 T cell receptor beta chains below, sequenced in a study of T cells in localized non-small cell lung cancer. Profiled with immunoSEQ multiplex PCR; TCRdb holds only in-frame clones, not every one. The table has about 34,000 clones, 93% seen once. This specimen consisted of peripheral blood, obtained before any cancer treatment. These receptors all come from a female donor older than 55 with stage I lung adenocarcinoma.

V usage is TRBV27 and J usage is TRBJ2-2, with a weak D call TRBD1 (6 bases). Germline-derived CDR1 and CDR2 are MNHEY and SMNVEV (reference sequence). The CDR3 length is 14 residues. The germline V and J ends were trimmed by 5 bases and 6 bases, with 13 bases remaining between them. The CDR3 region is CASSPRSGAGELFF. As DNA, the CDR3 is TGTGCCAGCAGTCCGCGATCAGGGGCCGGGGAGCTGTTTTTT.

A few counts support this clone. V usage is TRBV18 and J usage is TRBJ2-1, with TRBD2 identical over 8 bases. The CDR3 consists of 15 residues. Losses at the gene ends were 2 bases for V and 4 bases for J; bases not matched to a gene: 4. Germline CDR1 is KGHSH and CDR2 is LQKENI. The CDR3 DNA is TGTGCCAGCTCACCAGGGACTAGGGAGTACAATGAGCAGTTCTTC. Its protein product is CASSPGTREYNEQFF.